This TCR beta chain was sequenced in a study of radiotherapy plus CTLA-4 blockade in lung cancer. This CDR3 has 18 residues. The germline gives CDR1 LNHDA, CDR2 SQIVND (reference sequence). V shed 5 bases, J shed 0 bases, and the junction held 9 bases outside the gene matches. This clone came up a few times. As yet, its antigen is unknown. TCRdb keeps only in-frame clones here, not all; method: immunoSEQ multiplex PCR. The sample shows tens of thousands of clones, 70% to 90% of them seen only once. General observations from the study: In blood, tumor-derived TCR clones expanded after radiotherapy plus ipilimumab.

Specimen: peripheral blood, collected from a patient treated with radiotherapy plus ipilimumab. This TCR derives from a human donor with non-small cell lung cancer who had stable disease on radiotherapy plus ipilimumab. The chain joins TRBV19 to TRBJ1-5; TRBD1 aligns across 11 bases. CDR3 sequence (DNA): TGTGCCAGTAGTTATAAAGGGACAGGGGGACTTAGCAATCAGCCCCAGCATTTT. Residues: CASSYKGTGGLSNQPQHF.